One T cell receptor (beta chain) is described in this entry. The target antigen is unknown. This sample was taken from a study of T cell responses to AZD1222 COVID-19 vaccine. The CDR3 is 13 residues long. Looked up from germline, CDR1 is MNHNY and CDR2 is SVGAGI (reference sequence). V was trimmed by 6 bases and J by 4 bases, leaving 10 bases between them. Method: immunoSEQ multiplex PCR; TCRdb's copy keeps in-frame clones and lacks some. The repertoire holds nearly 110,000 clones, with 89% as singletons. Study results and caveats: There were mostly white British donors and more females than males, and clonal diversity was possibly underestimated. As reported, nearly half of all spike-specific TCRs target variant regions that are unmutated.

The TCR was taken from an adult in good health. Here the sequenced sample was peripheral blood, taken on day 0 of AZD1222 vaccination. The chain joins TRBV6-6 to TRBJ1-3; D remains ambiguous. CDR3 nucleotides: TGTGCCAGCAGAGGTATCTTGGGAAACACCATATATTTT. This sequence encodes CASRGILGNTIYF.